These T cell receptor beta chains were read from a single sample in a study. TCRdb re-analysed the 5' RACE reads in MiXCR, keeping a single row per CDR3 protein. The profile covers tens of thousands of distinct CDR3 sequences, with less than 30% appearing a single time and approximately 2.2% taken by the ten largest. The sequenced sample was tumor-infiltrating Tregs sorted from the breast tumor. Receptors originate from a female donor with breast cancer. Each CDR3 is given with its conserved first and last residue. Each record gives: J gene, clone size, V gene, D gene, CDR3 protein, CDR3 DNA. D genes are given only for firm matches. Only some rows state a clone size, as once, few, many or a class for expanded clones.

j_call: TRBJ2-5
clone_size: few
v_call: TRBV7-2
d_call: TRBD2
cdr3_aa: CASSFNAGGETQYF
cdr3_nt: TGTGCCAGCAGCTTTAACGCGGGAGGGGAGACCCAGTACTTC

j_call: TRBJ2-1
clone_size: once
v_call: TRBV5-1
d_call: .
cdr3_aa: CASSWGGSFYNEQFF
cdr3_nt: TGCGCCAGCAGCTGGGGTGGGTCATTCTACAATGAGCAGTTCTTC

j_call: TRBJ2-7
clone_size: .
v_call: TRBV9
d_call: TRBD1
cdr3_aa: CASSAPGDRSYEQYF
cdr3_nt: TGTGCCAGCAGCGCCCCCGGGGACAGGTCCTACGAGCAGTACTTC

j_call: TRBJ2-3
clone_size: .
v_call: TRBV28
d_call: TRBD2
cdr3_aa: CASTLTSGSTDTQYF
cdr3_nt: TGTGCCAGCACTCTGACTAGCGGGAGCACAGATACGCAGTATTTT

j_call: TRBJ2-3
clone_size: .
v_call: TRBV7-9
d_call: TRBD2
cdr3_aa: CANSTRAGTSDRTDTQYF
cdr3_nt: TGTGCCAACAGCACACGAGCCGGGACTAGCGACCGCACAGATACGCAGTATTTT

j_call: TRBJ2-4
clone_size: .
v_call: TRBV4-3
d_call: TRBD2
cdr3_aa: CASSQESASGRVGNIQYF
cdr3_nt: TGCGCCAGCAGCCAAGAGAGCGCTAGCGGGAGAGTGGGAAACATTCAGTACTTC

j_call: TRBJ2-5
clone_size: .
v_call: TRBV20-1
d_call: TRBD2
cdr3_aa: CSARDAGGDQETQYF
cdr3_nt: TGCAGTGCTAGAGATGCGGGAGGTGACCAAGAGACCCAGTACTTC

j_call: TRBJ1-6
clone_size: many
v_call: TRBV2
d_call: TRBD1
cdr3_aa: CASTSGTENSPLHF
cdr3_nt: TGTGCCAGCACCTCCGGGACAGAGAATTCACCCCTCCACTTT

j_call: TRBJ1-2
clone_size: .
v_call: TRBV20-1
d_call: .
cdr3_aa: CSARVRGGGYTF
cdr3_nt: TGCAGTGCTAGAGTAAGGGGCGGAGGCTACACCTTC

j_call: TRBJ2-3
clone_size: .
v_call: TRBV4-1
d_call: .
cdr3_aa: CASSDRSGTLTDTQYF
cdr3_nt: TGCGCCAGCAGCGATCGATCCGGGACCCTCACAGATACGCAGTATTTT

j_call: TRBJ1-5
clone_size: .
v_call: TRBV12-3/TRBV12-4
d_call: .
cdr3_aa: CASSLGRRLSNQPQHF
cdr3_nt: TGTGCCAGCAGTTTAGGTCGGAGACTTAGCAATCAGCCCCAGCATTTT

j_call: TRBJ1-2
clone_size: .
v_call: TRBV24-1
d_call: .
cdr3_aa: CATSDPDWNYGYTF
cdr3_nt: TGTGCCACCAGTGACCCGGACTGGAACTATGGCTACACCTTC

j_call: TRBJ2-3
clone_size: medium-sized
v_call: TRBV5-1
d_call: TRBD2
cdr3_aa: CASRSGGASDTQYF
cdr3_nt: TGCGCCAGCAGGAGCGGGGGGGCTTCAGATACGCAGTATTTT

j_call: TRBJ2-7
clone_size: few
v_call: TRBV4-2
d_call: .
cdr3_aa: CASSQGVDLEEQYF
cdr3_nt: TGTGCCAGCAGCCAAGGAGTGGACCTCGAGGAGCAGTACTTC

j_call: TRBJ1-5
clone_size: .
v_call: TRBV12-3/TRBV12-4
d_call: TRBD1
cdr3_aa: CASSWGTGGVLPQHF
cdr3_nt: TGTGCCAGCAGTTGGGGGACAGGGGGCGTTCTGCCCCAGCATTTT

j_call: TRBJ2-7
clone_size: medium-sized
v_call: TRBV4-1
d_call: .
cdr3_aa: CASSQEVQGGYEQYF
cdr3_nt: TGCGCCAGCAGCCAAGAGGTCCAGGGGGGCTACGAGCAGTACTTC

j_call: TRBJ1-4
clone_size: .
v_call: TRBV12-3/TRBV12-4
d_call: .
cdr3_aa: CASSPSLGGAEKLFF
cdr3_nt: TGTGCCAGCAGCCCGTCATTGGGCGGAGCTGAAAAACTGTTTTTT

j_call: TRBJ2-3
clone_size: many
v_call: TRBV29-1
d_call: TRBD1
cdr3_aa: CSVRQTGGTDTQYF
cdr3_nt: TGCAGCGTTAGACAGACAGGGGGCACAGATACGCAGTATTTT

j_call: TRBJ1-5
clone_size: few
v_call: TRBV29-1
d_call: TRBD1
cdr3_aa: CSIRDREQPQHF
cdr3_nt: TGCAGCATCCGGGACAGAGAACAGCCCCAGCATTTT

j_call: TRBJ1-3
clone_size: few
v_call: TRBV20-1
d_call: TRBD1
cdr3_aa: CSARRDRGNTIYF
cdr3_nt: TGCAGTGCTAGGAGGGACAGAGGAAACACCATATATTTT

j_call: TRBJ2-1
clone_size: few
v_call: TRBV7-2
d_call: TRBD2
cdr3_aa: CASTPRVAGNRYNEQFF
cdr3_nt: TGTGCCAGCACCCCCCGGGTAGCGGGGAACCGATACAATGAGCAGTTCTTC

j_call: TRBJ1-3
clone_size: few
v_call: TRBV9
d_call: .
cdr3_aa: CASSQLDGVSGNTIYF
cdr3_nt: TGTGCCAGCAGCCAGTTGGACGGGGTCTCTGGAAACACCATATATTTT

j_call: TRBJ2-7
clone_size: .
v_call: TRBV3-1
d_call: TRBD2
cdr3_aa: CASSQGTSVTYEQYF
cdr3_nt: TGTGCCAGCAGCCAAGGGACTAGCGTGACCTACGAGCAGTACTTC

j_call: TRBJ1-1
clone_size: many
v_call: TRBV2
d_call: TRBD1
cdr3_aa: CASSGGQALGGNTEAFF
cdr3_nt: TGTGCCAGCAGTGGGGGACAGGCCCTGGGGGGGAACACTGAAGCTTTCTTT

j_call: TRBJ1-1
clone_size: once
v_call: TRBV12-3/TRBV12-4
d_call: TRBD1
cdr3_aa: CASSLVTGGTNTEAFF
cdr3_nt: TGTGCCAGCAGTTTAGTAACAGGGGGCACGAACACTGAAGCTTTCTTT

j_call: TRBJ2-3
clone_size: .
v_call: TRBV12-3/TRBV12-4
d_call: .
cdr3_aa: CASSSNRTPSTDTQYF
cdr3_nt: TGTGCCAGCAGCTCCAACAGGACACCTAGCACAGATACGCAGTATTTT

j_call: TRBJ2-1
clone_size: .
v_call: TRBV5-1
d_call: TRBD2
cdr3_aa: CASGGGTTPSCNEQFF
cdr3_nt: TGCGCCAGCGGCGGGGGGACTACACCCTCCTGCAATGAGCAGTTCTTC

j_call: TRBJ1-1
clone_size: few
v_call: TRBV11-3
d_call: .
cdr3_aa: CASSFRGSTEAFF
cdr3_nt: TGTGCCAGCAGCTTCCGGGGATCCACTGAAGCTTTCTTT

j_call: TRBJ2-1
clone_size: .
v_call: TRBV4-3
d_call: TRBD1
cdr3_aa: CASSPGTVYNEQFF
cdr3_nt: TGCGCCAGCAGCCCGGGGACAGTCTACAATGAGCAGTTCTTC

j_call: TRBJ2-1
clone_size: .
v_call: TRBV20-1
d_call: .
cdr3_aa: CGIPGHQLNNEQFF
cdr3_nt: TGCGGTATACCGGGACATCAGTTGAACAATGAGCAGTTCTTC

j_call: TRBJ2-1
clone_size: few
v_call: TRBV2
d_call: .
cdr3_aa: CASRVSNNEQFF
cdr3_nt: TGTGCCAGCAGGGTCTCTAACAATGAGCAGTTCTTC

j_call: TRBJ1-2
clone_size: few
v_call: TRBV4-3
d_call: TRBD1
cdr3_aa: CASSQSGGPGYTF
cdr3_nt: TGCGCCAGCAGCCAATCAGGGGGCCCTGGCTACACCTTC

j_call: TRBJ1-2
clone_size: .
v_call: TRBV7-2
d_call: .
cdr3_aa: CASSLDAAKGGYTF
cdr3_nt: TGTGCCAGCAGCTTAGACGCAGCGAAGGGCGGCTACACCTTC

j_call: TRBJ1-1
clone_size: few
v_call: TRBV4-2
d_call: TRBD1
cdr3_aa: CASSQDPGTARTAFF
cdr3_nt: TGTGCCAGCAGCCAAGATCCCGGGACAGCCAGGACAGCTTTCTTT

j_call: TRBJ2-7
clone_size: .
v_call: TRBV6-1
d_call: .
cdr3_aa: CASRYDEQYF
cdr3_nt: TGTGCCAGCAGGTACGACGAGCAGTACTTC

j_call: TRBJ1-6
clone_size: .
v_call: TRBV6-5
d_call: .
cdr3_aa: CAGSYSIGSDSPLHF
cdr3_nt: TGTGCCGGCAGTTACTCGATAGGGAGTGATTCACCCCTCCACTTT

j_call: TRBJ2-7
clone_size: medium-sized
v_call: TRBV20-1
d_call: TRBD2
cdr3_aa: CSASFGGRGHEQYF
cdr3_nt: TGCAGTGCTAGCTTCGGCGGGAGGGGACACGAGCAGTACTTC

j_call: TRBJ1-1
clone_size: few
v_call: TRBV20-1
d_call: .
cdr3_aa: CSARGEYGGPNTEAFF
cdr3_nt: TGCAGTGCTAGGGGGGAATACGGGGGGCCCAACACTGAAGCTTTCTTT

j_call: TRBJ2-2
clone_size: .
v_call: TRBV5-1
d_call: .
cdr3_aa: CASTYDSTGELFF
cdr3_nt: TGCGCCAGCACCTACGACAGCACCGGGGAGCTGTTTTTT